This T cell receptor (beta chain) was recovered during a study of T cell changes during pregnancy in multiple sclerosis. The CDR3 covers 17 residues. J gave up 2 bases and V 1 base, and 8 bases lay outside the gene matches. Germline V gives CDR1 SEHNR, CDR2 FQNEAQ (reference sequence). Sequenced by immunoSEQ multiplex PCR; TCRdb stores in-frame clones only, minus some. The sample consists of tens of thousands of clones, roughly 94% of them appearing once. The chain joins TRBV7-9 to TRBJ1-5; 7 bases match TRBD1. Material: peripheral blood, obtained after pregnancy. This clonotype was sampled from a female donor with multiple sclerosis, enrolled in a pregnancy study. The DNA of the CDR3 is TGTGCCAGCAGCTTAGGGGGGACAGCCGCCCGCAATCAGCCCCAGCATTTT. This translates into CASSLGGTAARNQPQHF. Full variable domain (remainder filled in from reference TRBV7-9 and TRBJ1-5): DTGVSQNPRHKITKRGQNVTFRCDPISEHNRLYWYRQTLGQGPEFLTYFQNEAQLEKSRLLSDRFSAERPKGSFSTLEIQRTEQGDSAMYLCASSLGGTAARNQPQHFGDGTRLSIL.